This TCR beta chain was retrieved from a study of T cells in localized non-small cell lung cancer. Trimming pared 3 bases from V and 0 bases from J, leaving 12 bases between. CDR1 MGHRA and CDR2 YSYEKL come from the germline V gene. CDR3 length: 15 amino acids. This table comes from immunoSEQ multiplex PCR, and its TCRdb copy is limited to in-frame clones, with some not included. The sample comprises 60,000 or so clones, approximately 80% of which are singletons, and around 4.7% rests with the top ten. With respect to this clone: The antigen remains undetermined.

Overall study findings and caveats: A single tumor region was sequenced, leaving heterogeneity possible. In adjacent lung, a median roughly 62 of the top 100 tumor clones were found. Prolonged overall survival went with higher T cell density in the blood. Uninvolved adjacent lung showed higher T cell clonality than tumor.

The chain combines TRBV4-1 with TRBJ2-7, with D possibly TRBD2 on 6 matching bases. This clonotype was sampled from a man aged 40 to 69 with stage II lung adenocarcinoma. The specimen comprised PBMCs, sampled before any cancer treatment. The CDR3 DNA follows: TGCGCCAGCAGCCAGTTGGGGGAGGCCTCCTACGAGCAGTACTTC. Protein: CASSQLGEASYEQYF.